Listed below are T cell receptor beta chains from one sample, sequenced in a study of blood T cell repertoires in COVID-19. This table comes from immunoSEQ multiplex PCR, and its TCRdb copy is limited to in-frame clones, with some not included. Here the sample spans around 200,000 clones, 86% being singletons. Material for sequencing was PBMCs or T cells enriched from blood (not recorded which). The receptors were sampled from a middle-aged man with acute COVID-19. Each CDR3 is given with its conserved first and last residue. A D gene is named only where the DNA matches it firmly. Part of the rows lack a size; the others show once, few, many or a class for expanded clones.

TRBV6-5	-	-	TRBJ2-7	CASNPGRGTYEQYF	TGTGCCAGCAACCCCGGAAGGGGGACCTACGAGCAGTACTTC
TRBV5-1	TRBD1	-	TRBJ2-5	CASSQGTDMGETQYF	TGCGCCAGCAGCCAAGGGACAGACATGGGGGAGACCCAGTACTTC
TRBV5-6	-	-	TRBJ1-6	CASSSSSTRRNSPLHF	TGTGCCAGCAGCTCTTCCTCGACAAGGCGAAATTCACCCCTCCACTTT
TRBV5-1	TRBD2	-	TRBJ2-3	CASSLSGLAVRDTQYF	TGCGCCAGCAGCTTGTCGGGACTAGCGGTTCGGGATACGCAGTATTTT
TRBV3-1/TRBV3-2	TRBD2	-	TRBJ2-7	CASSLLAGGREQYF	TGTGCCAGCAGCCTCCTAGCGGGAGGGCGTGAGCAGTACTTC
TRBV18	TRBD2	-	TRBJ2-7	CASSPGLAGGLEQYF	TGTGCCAGCTCACCGGGACTAGCGGGGGGCTTGGAGCAGTACTTC
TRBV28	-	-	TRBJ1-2	CASSISGGAGYTF	TGTGCCAGCAGTATATCGGGGGGTGCTGGCTACACCTTC
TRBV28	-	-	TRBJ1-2	CASSPAVGYIYTF	TGTGCCAGCAGTCCGGCTGTGGGCTATATCTACACCTTC
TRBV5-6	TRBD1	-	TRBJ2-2	CASSNGQGNTGELFF	TGTGCCAGCAGCAACGGACAGGGGAACACCGGGGAGCTGTTTTTT
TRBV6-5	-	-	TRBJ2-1	CASTRGVFNEQFF	TGTGCCAGCACACGGGGTGTCTTCAATGAGCAGTTCTTC
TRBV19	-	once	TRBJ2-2	CASSINRAPTGELFF	TGTGCCAGTAGTATAAACAGGGCGCCCACCGGGGAGCTGTTTTTT
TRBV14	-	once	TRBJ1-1	CASSHLQGPNTEAFF	TGTGCCAGCAGCCACCTACAGGGCCCGAACACTGAAGCTTTCTTT
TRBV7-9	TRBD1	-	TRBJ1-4	CASSIRTGPTNEKLFF	TGTGCCAGCAGCATTCGGACAGGGCCAACTAATGAAAAACTGTTTTTT
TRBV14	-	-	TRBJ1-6	CASSQEAYNSPLHF	TGTGCCAGCAGCCAAGAGGCTTATAATTCACCCCTCCACTTT
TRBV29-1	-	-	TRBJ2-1	CSVDGAYNEQFF	TGCAGCGTAGACGGGGCCTACAATGAGCAGTTCTTC
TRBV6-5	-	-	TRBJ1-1	CASSFGTPNTEAFF	TGTGCCAGCAGTTTCGGGACACCGAACACTGAAGCTTTCTTT